Listed here are 28 T cell receptor beta chains from one sample, sequenced in a study of STAT3 mutations in large granular lymphocyte leukemia. Study conclusions and caveats: At least one immunodominant TCR beta clonotype appeared in every T-cell large granular lymphocyte leukemia patient.

Assay: immunoSEQ multiplex PCR; the TCRdb copy retains only in-frame clones and omits some. Of about 4,200 clones in the sample, about 70% were seen once. Antigens for these TCRs are unknown. Source material: peripheral blood mononuclear cells. All receptors derive from a man in his 60s with T-cell large granular lymphocyte leukemia. Some clones in this sample may be carry-over from other donors' samples.

The chain recombines TRBV6-6 with TRBJ2-5; D remains unclear. V was pared by 5 bases and J by 13 bases, with 26 bases between. CDR3 length equals 15 residues. CDR1 MNHNY and CDR2 SVGAGI come from the germline V gene (reference sequence). The CDR3 region is CASSINDGPLQSTYF. In DNA, the CDR3 is TGTGCCAGCAGTATTAACGATGGCCCTCTTCAGTCGACGTACTTC.

The V gene is TRBV6-6, the J gene TRBJ2-1; 8 bases align to TRBD2. Looked up from germline, CDR1 is MNHNY and CDR2 is SVGAGI (reference sequence). The junction had 7 bases not matched to a gene; V was cut back by 2 bases and J by 10 bases. The CDR3 length is 14 residues. This CDR3 reads CASSYDAGGGEQFF. CDR3 DNA sequence: TGTGCCAGCAGTTACGACGCGGGAGGTGGGGAGCAGTTCTTC.

This clone turned up a few times. The CDR3 region has the DNA TGCGCCAGCAGCTTGGAGGGGCGCGGTAACTATGGCTACACCTTC. Its translation: CASSLEGRGNYGYTF. The genes are TRBV5-1 and TRBJ1-2, with D tentatively TRBD1 (5 bases). The ends were cut back, 0 bases at V and 1 base at J, with 10 bases in the middle. Germline values: CDR1 SGHRS, CDR2 YFSETQ. There are 15 residues in the CDR3.

The V and J genes are TRBV30 and TRBJ1-2; TRBD1 might be the D (5 bases). Per germline, CDR1 GTSNPN and CDR2 SVGIG (reference sequence). V was shortened by 8 bases and J by 7 bases, with 11 bases between the two germline ends. The CDR3 is made up of 10 amino acids. The CDR3 protein is CAGGHSGYTF. The CDR3, as DNA: TGTGCCGGAGGACACTCTGGCTACACCTTC.

This chain connects TRBV29-1 to TRBJ1-1; D uncertain. The V end was cut by 7 bases, the J end by 3 bases, with 9 bases between. The germline CDR1 and CDR2 sequences are SQVTM and ANQGSEA. The CDR3 is 11 amino acids. Here the CDR3 reads CSARDYTEAFF. The CDR3 DNA sequence: TGCAGCGCGAGGGATTACACTGAAGCTTTCTTT.

The CDR3 reads CASSPPGLADTGELFF. CDR3 coding DNA: TGTGCCAGCAGTCCTCCGGGACTAGCGGACACCGGGGAGCTGTTTTTT. The V and J genes are TRBV7-9 and TRBJ2-2, with 11 positions matching TRBD2. The CDR3 totals 16 residues. Germline V CDR1 and CDR2: SEHNR, FQNEAQ (reference sequence). The J segment lost 3 bases and the V segment lost 6 bases, leaving 6 bases of the junction unmatched.

This clone was observed a few times. The CDR3 DNA follows: TGTGCCAGCAGCCACAATCGGGACTACGAGCAGTACGTC. Translation: CASSHNRDYEQYV. The J gene is TRBJ2-7, the V gene TRBV5-4; tentatively, D is TRBD2 (5 bases). Trimming removed 4 bases at V and 3 bases at J, with 11 bases between. The CDR3 length is 13 residues. Germline values: CDR1 SGHNT, CDR2 YYREEE (reference sequence).

The CDR3 is CASSLQGMDEKLFF. DNA of the CDR3: TGCGCCAGCAGCTTACAGGGGATGGATGAAAAACTGTTTTTT. The chain employs TRBV5-1 and TRBJ1-4; 7 nucleotides agree with TRBD1. Trimming cost V 2 bases and J 6 bases; bases outside gene matches: 4. Looked up from germline, CDR1 is SGHRS and CDR2 is YFSETQ. The CDR3 loop spans 14 amino acids. The complete variable domain, with remaining parts taken from reference TRBV5-1 and TRBJ1-4, reads KAGVTQTPRYLIKTRGQQVTLSCSPISGHRSVSWYQQTPGQGLQFLFEYFSETQRNKGNFPGRFSGRQFSNSRSEMNVSTLELGDSALYLCASSLQGMDEKLFFGSGTQLSVL.

This clone is deemed medium-sized. The chain uses TRBV7-9 and TRBJ2-7; D unclear. V was trimmed by 5 bases and J by 3 bases, leaving 11 bases between them. The CDR3 loop spans 13 amino acids. The germline CDR1 and CDR2 sequences are SEHNR and FQNEAQ (reference sequence). CDR3 DNA sequence: TGTGCCAGCAGCCTGGATAGTGGCTACGAGCAGTACGTC. Amino acids: CASSLDSGYEQYV.

V gene TRBV5-5 combines with J gene TRBJ1-5; D not resolved. V was trimmed by 2 bases and J by 8 bases, leaving 11 bases between them. CDR1 and CDR2 from the germline V gene are SGHKS and YYEKEE (reference sequence). CDR3 length: 13 residues. CDR3 sequence: CASSFQPDEPQHF. The CDR3 DNA sequence: TGTGCCAGCAGCTTCCAACCGGATGAGCCCCAGCATTTT.

The table lists this clone with a few counts. The chain is built from TRBV5-1 and TRBJ1-4; TRBD1 aligns across 8 bases. V was pared by 4 bases and J by 10 bases, with 12 bases of the junction left unmatched. The CDR3 extends over 15 amino acids. Germline CDR1 SGHRS, CDR2 YFSETQ. The CDR3 protein is CASSPSQGAIGKLFF. The DNA for the CDR3 is TGCGCCAGCAGCCCAAGTCAGGGGGCGATCGGAAAACTGTTTTTT.

This clone was counted only a few times. The rearrangement links TRBV20-1 to TRBJ1-2, with D hard to call. The CDR3 loop spans 11 amino acids. Germline V gives CDR1 DFQATT, CDR2 SNEGSKA (reference sequence). V lost 4 bases and J 8 bases, leaving 11 bases between the germline ends. The CDR3 coding sequence is TGCAGTGCTAAAAGGGAGACGGGCTACACCTTC. This gives the protein CSAKRETGYTF.

CDR3 sequence: CASSGPLGYTF. The CDR3, as DNA: TGTGCCAGTAGCGGCCCCCTTGGCTACACCTTC. V usage is TRBV19 and J usage is TRBJ1-2; unclear D gene. CDR3 size: 11 residues. Trimming removed 6 bases from V and 7 bases from J, with 9 bases in between. Looked up from germline, CDR1 is LNHDA and CDR2 is SQIVND (reference sequence). Together with reference TRBV19 and TRBJ1-2, the CDR3 gives the full variable domain: DGGITQSPKYLFRKEGQNVTLSCEQNLNHDAMYWYRQDPGQGLRLIYYSQIVNDFQKGDIAEGYSVSREKKESFPLTVTSAQKNPTAFYLCASSGPLGYTFGSGTRLTVV.

J is TRBJ1-4 and V is TRBV5-1; 8 bases map to TRBD1. V lost 2 bases and J lost 8; bases outside the gene matches: 11. Germline loops: CDR1 SGHRS, CDR2 YFSETQ. The CDR3 length is 16 residues. CDR3 residues: CASSFDPKTGGEKLFF. CDR3 sequence (DNA): TGCGCCAGCAGCTTTGACCCTAAAACAGGGGGGGAAAAACTGTTTTTT.

The chain joins TRBV7-9 to TRBJ1-5; the D is unclear. Trimming took 1 base from V and 7 from J, leaving 5 bases between them. The CDR3 extends over 12 amino acids. Germline V gene sequence: CDR1 SEHNR, CDR2 FQNEAQ (reference sequence). The DNA of the CDR3 is TGTGCCAGCAGCTTAGTAGGACAGCCCCAGCATTTT. It yields the protein CASSLVGQPQHF. Full variable domain (outside the CDR3, taken from reference TRBV7-9 and TRBJ1-5): DTGVSQNPRHKITKRGQNVTFRCDPISEHNRLYWYRQTLGQGPEFLTYFQNEAQLEKSRLLSDRFSAERPKGSFSTLEIQRTEQGDSAMYLCASSLVGQPQHFGDGTRLSIL.

The rearrangement uses TRBV5-4 and TRBJ2-5, with 8 bases that match TRBD2. This CDR3 has 15 residues. Trimming at V came to 1 base and at J to 4 bases, leaving 6 bases not matched to a gene. Germline CDR1 is SGHNT and CDR2 is YYREEE (reference sequence). The CDR3 nucleotides read TGTGCCAGCAGCTTGTCAGCGGGAGATGTAGAGACCCAGTACTTC. Translation gives CASSLSAGDVETQYF.

This chain joins TRBV6-6 and TRBJ2-3; no clear D. CDR3 length equals 15 residues. Germline CDR1 reads MNHNY; CDR2 reads SVGAGI (reference sequence). Trimming removed 2 bases at V and 0 bases at J, with 9 bases between. This CDR3 is CASSYGPSSTDTQYF. The CDR3 bases are TGTGCCAGCAGTTACGGTCCCAGTAGCACAGATACGCAGTATTTT.

This clone was seen more than once but under ten times. V gene TRBV27 combines with J gene TRBJ1-5, with a weak D call TRBD1 (5 bases). This CDR3 contains 15 residues. Between the trimmed V and J ends, which lost 1 base and 9 bases, there was a span of 16 bases. Germline loops: CDR1 MNHEY, CDR2 SMNVEV (reference sequence). DNA for the CDR3: TGTGCCAGCAGTTTATTAGCGGAACCTGGGGGGCCCCAGCATTTT. Residues: CASSLLAEPGGPQHF.

The rearrangement joins TRBV12-5 to TRBJ1-1; D remains unclear. Trimming stripped 3 bases from V and 6 bases from J, with 11 bases between. From germline, CDR1 is LGHNT and CDR2 FRNRAP. This CDR3 region has 13 residues. CDR3 coding DNA: TGTGCTAGTGGTTTAGATACTGGGGCTGAAGCTTTCTTT. Translating it yields CASGLDTGAEAFF.

This rearrangement joins TRBV30 to TRBJ2-5; D possibly corresponds to TRBD2 (6 bases). This CDR3 is built from 15 residues. Germline values: CDR1 GTSNPN, CDR2 SVGIG (reference sequence). Trimming shortened V by 0 bases and J by 4 bases, and 15 bases separated the two germline ends. The CDR3 region has the DNA TGTGCCTGGAGTGTCGTGGGGGGTTTATTAGAGACCCAGTACTTC. Its translation: CAWSVVGGLLETQYF.

This chain connects TRBV18 to TRBJ1-6; D is unclear. The CDR3 spans 14 residues. V lost 5 bases, J lost 7 bases, and 12 bases lay in between. Germline values: CDR1 KGHSH, CDR2 LQKENI. The CDR3 loop is CASSGQERNSPLHF. The CDR3 DNA is TGTGCCAGCTCAGGGCAGGAGCGGAATTCACCCCTCCACTTT.

The V and J genes are TRBV30 and TRBJ1-4; 7 bases line up with TRBD1. The V and J ends lost 3 bases and 3 bases, in that order; junction bases with no gene match: 4. There are 14 residues in the CDR3. Germline loops: CDR1 GTSNPN, CDR2 SVGIG (reference sequence). CDR3: CAWRGGRSNEKLFF. The CDR3 bases are TGTGCCTGGAGAGGGGGCAGGTCTAATGAAAAACTGTTTTTT.

The genes are TRBV27 and TRBJ1-5, with D perhaps matching TRBD1 (6 bases). Germline V gene sequence: CDR1 MNHEY, CDR2 SMNVEV (reference sequence). The CDR3 contains 15 residues. The V and J ends lost 3 bases and 4 bases respectively, with 13 bases between them. The CDR3 DNA sequence: TGTGCCAGCAGTTTGGGGGCCCTAGGGAATCAGCCCCAGCATTTT. Encoded protein: CASSLGALGNQPQHF.

The rearrangement joins TRBV6-1 to TRBJ1-5; 7 nucleotides agree with TRBD1. CDR1 is MNHNS and CDR2 is SASEGT in the germline V gene. V was pared by 6 bases and J by 5 bases, with 4 bases of the junction left unmatched. The CDR3 consists of 13 residues. CDR3 sequence reads: CASRGQTDQPQHF. The CDR3 coding sequence is TGTGCCAGCAGGGGACAGACGGATCAGCCCCAGCATTTT.

V and J are TRBV27 and TRBJ1-1, with D uncertain. Between the trimmed V and J ends, which lost 4 bases and 4 bases, there was a span of 10 bases. This CDR3 contains 13 residues. Germline V gene sequence: CDR1 MNHEY, CDR2 SMNVEV (reference sequence). The CDR3 region is CASSYTSGTEAFF. As DNA, the CDR3 is TGTGCCAGCAGTTATACTTCAGGCACTGAAGCTTTCTTT.

The chain links TRBV5-1 to TRBJ2-6; D uncertain. CDR3 size: 15 residues. V was shortened by 5 bases and J by 0 bases, with 9 bases between the two germline ends. Germline V gene sequence: CDR1 SGHRS, CDR2 YFSETQ. In nucleotides, the CDR3 is TGCGCCAGCAGTCTCCCCTCCTCTGGGGCCAACGTCCTGACTTTC. It specifies CASSLPSSGANVLTF.

This chain joins TRBV7-9 and TRBJ2-3; D could derive from TRBD1 or TRBD2 (5 bases each). The CDR3 spans 16 residues. The germline V gene has CDR1 SEHNR and CDR2 FQNEAQ (reference sequence). V dropped 5 bases and J dropped 2 bases, with 17 bases sitting between them. The CDR3 DNA is TGTGCCAGCAGCGAACCCAGGGACGCAAACACAGATACGCAGTATTTT. It yields the protein CASSEPRDANTDTQYF.

The J gene is TRBJ2-1, the V gene TRBV29-1, with D perhaps TRBD2 (5 bases). Between the trimmed V and J ends, which lost 3 bases and 8 bases, there was a span of 11 bases. This CDR3 comprises 12 residues. Germline CDR1 SQVTM, CDR2 ANQGSEA. CDR3 bases: TGCAGCGTTGACGAAGGGAGTCATGAGCAGTTCTTC. Translation: CSVDEGSHEQFF.